This T cell receptor beta chain is from a study of shared clonotypes between healthy human individuals. In the study's own analysis: In the immunoSEQ data, sequences were junction-only and lacked quality scores, so filtering differed. Profiling relied on immunoSEQ multiplex PCR, and the TCRdb table lists in-frame clones only, not all of them. Clone size and the V and J calls come from that table; the DNA yielded D and trimming. The sample yields roughly 300,000 clones, roughly 84% seen once. To note about this clone: Antigen specificity is unknown.

Whole-study findings and limits: The study generally estimated greater richness for naive than memory subsets.

Trimming took off 7 bases at V and 8 bases at J, with 14 bases between the two ends. The CDR3 consists of 13 residues. Looked up from germline, CDR1 is SEHNR and CDR2 is FQNEAQ (reference sequence). Sequenced sample: memory CD8+ T cells sorted from blood. This sample's subset: CD45RO+ cells pooled with CCR7-negative TemRA cells. This clonotype was sampled from a man aged 18 to 30 in good health. The J gene is TRBJ1-4, the V gene TRBV7-9; D remains unclear. In DNA form, the CDR3 reads TGTGCCAGCACCCCATGGGATGGGGAAAAACTGTTTTTT. Protein: CASTPWDGEKLFF. Using reference TRBV7-9 and TRBJ1-4 for the parts outside the CDR3, the full variable domain is DTGVSQNPRHKITKRGQNVTFRCDPISEHNRLYWYRQTLGQGPEFLTYFQNEAQLEKSRLLSDRFSAERPKGSFSTLEIQRTEQGDSAMYLCASTPWDGEKLFFGSGTQLSVL.